Listed below are T cell receptor beta chains from one sample, sequenced in a study of T cell responses to AZD1222 COVID-19 vaccine. Profiling relied on immunoSEQ multiplex PCR, and the TCRdb table lists in-frame clones only, not all of them. The sample yields 150,000 to 200,000 clones, about nine tenths seen once. The sequencing here drew on peripheral blood, taken on day 0 of AZD1222 vaccination. These receptors all stem from an adult in good health. Each CDR3 is given with its conserved first and last residue. D genes are given only for firm matches. Rows give clone size only sometimes, using once, few, many, or a class for an expanded clone.

j_gene: TRBJ2-2
v_gene: TRBV5-1
d_gene: -
abundance: -
CDR3aa: CASTLSLKNTGELFF
CDR3nt: TGCGCCAGCACCTTGTCACTTAAGAACACCGGGGAGCTGTTTTTT

j_gene: TRBJ1-2
v_gene: TRBV9
d_gene: -
abundance: -
CDR3aa: CASSASNAYGYTF
CDR3nt: TGTGCCAGCAGCGCCTCTAACGCCTATGGCTACACCTTC

j_gene: TRBJ1-2
v_gene: TRBV27
d_gene: -
abundance: -
CDR3aa: CASSSSREAGDYGYTF
CDR3nt: TGTGCCAGCAGTTCATCCCGGGAGGCTGGGGATTATGGCTACACCTTC

j_gene: TRBJ2-3
v_gene: TRBV6-5
d_gene: -
abundance: -
CDR3aa: CASGWGATDTQYF
CDR3nt: TGTGCCAGCGGGTGGGGGGCCACAGATACGCAGTATTTT

j_gene: TRBJ1-1
v_gene: TRBV4-2
d_gene: -
abundance: -
CDR3aa: CASSQGGQGAEAFF
CDR3nt: TGTGCCAGCAGCCAAGGGGGGCAGGGTGCCGAAGCTTTCTTT

j_gene: TRBJ2-2
v_gene: TRBV3-1/TRBV3-2
d_gene: -
abundance: -
CDR3aa: CASSQRGTGELFF
CDR3nt: TGTGCCAGCAGCCAAAGGGGTACCGGGGAGCTGTTTTTT

j_gene: TRBJ2-2
v_gene: TRBV24-1
d_gene: TRBD1
abundance: -
CDR3aa: CATSGRMDRGHNTGELFF
CDR3nt: TGTGCCACCAGTGGCCGGATGGACAGGGGGCATAACACCGGGGAGCTGTTTTTT

j_gene: TRBJ2-5
v_gene: TRBV20-1
d_gene: -
abundance: -
CDR3aa: CSASRPPQETQYF
CDR3nt: TGCAGTGCTAGTAGGCCCCCCCAAGAGACCCAGTACTTC

j_gene: TRBJ1-2
v_gene: TRBV6-5
d_gene: TRBD1
abundance: -
CDR3aa: CASTLDRERLWGYTF
CDR3nt: TGTGCCAGCACGCTGGACAGGGAGAGATTATGGGGCTACACCTTC

j_gene: TRBJ1-2
v_gene: TRBV10-1
d_gene: -
abundance: -
CDR3aa: CASSLRQDYGYTF
CDR3nt: TGCGCCAGCAGTCTCCGACAGGACTATGGCTACACCTTC

j_gene: TRBJ2-1
v_gene: TRBV29-1
d_gene: TRBD2
abundance: -
CDR3aa: CSVEDPLAGVYNEQFF
CDR3nt: TGCAGCGTTGAAGATCCCCTAGCGGGGGTCTACAATGAGCAGTTCTTC

j_gene: TRBJ2-1
v_gene: TRBV11-1
d_gene: -
abundance: -
CDR3aa: CASSLVGLLTSGEQFF
CDR3nt: TGTGCCAGCAGCTTAGTGGGGCTGCTGACTTCGGGGGAGCAGTTCTTC

j_gene: TRBJ1-3
v_gene: TRBV19
d_gene: TRBD1
abundance: -
CDR3aa: CASKATGGSGNTIYF
CDR3nt: TGTGCCAGTAAGGCCACAGGGGGCTCTGGAAACACCATATATTTT

j_gene: TRBJ2-1
v_gene: TRBV6-6
d_gene: -
abundance: once
CDR3aa: CASLGTGEGNEQFF
CDR3nt: TGTGCCAGTCTAGGGACGGGAGAGGGCAATGAGCAGTTCTTC

j_gene: TRBJ1-5
v_gene: TRBV2
d_gene: -
abundance: many
CDR3aa: CASSAANNQPQHF
CDR3nt: TGTGCCAGCTCTGCGGCCAACAATCAGCCCCAGCATTTT

j_gene: TRBJ1-2
v_gene: TRBV19
d_gene: -
abundance: -
CDR3aa: CASSIVSGGADGYTF
CDR3nt: TGTGCCAGTAGTATAGTTTCGGGGGGCGCGGATGGCTACACCTTC

j_gene: TRBJ2-2
v_gene: TRBV7-9
d_gene: -
abundance: -
CDR3aa: CASSLVHNILNTGELFF
CDR3nt: TGTGCCAGCAGCTTAGTTCATAACATACTGAACACCGGGGAGCTGTTTTTT

j_gene: TRBJ1-1
v_gene: TRBV7-8
d_gene: -
abundance: -
CDR3aa: CASSLSVVAAFF
CDR3nt: TGTGCCAGCAGCTTATCAGTCGTTGCGGCTTTCTTT

j_gene: TRBJ2-3
v_gene: TRBV19
d_gene: TRBD2
abundance: -
CDR3aa: CASSKLAGATDTQYF
CDR3nt: TGTGCCAGTAGTAAGCTAGCGGGGGCCACAGATACGCAGTATTTT

j_gene: TRBJ2-3
v_gene: TRBV11-3
d_gene: -
abundance: -
CDR3aa: CASSPAMGRGSTDTQYF
CDR3nt: TGTGCCAGCAGCCCAGCTATGGGGCGGGGAAGCACAGATACGCAGTATTTT

j_gene: TRBJ1-2
v_gene: TRBV6-5
d_gene: TRBD1
abundance: -
CDR3aa: CASSSSVGQGFGYTF
CDR3nt: TGTGCCAGCAGTTCCTCCGTGGGACAGGGCTTTGGCTACACCTTC

j_gene: TRBJ2-5
v_gene: TRBV7-9
d_gene: -
abundance: -
CDR3aa: CASSPPGTRETQYF
CDR3nt: TGTGCCAGCAGCCCCCCCGGGACAAGGGAGACCCAGTACTTC

j_gene: TRBJ1-2
v_gene: TRBV18
d_gene: TRBD1
abundance: -
CDR3aa: CASSPGTGGGYTF
CDR3nt: TGTGCCAGCTCACCGGGAACAGGGGGTGGCTACACCTTC

j_gene: TRBJ2-2
v_gene: TRBV5-1
d_gene: -
abundance: -
CDR3aa: CASSLDTYRGGNTGELFF
CDR3nt: TGCGCCAGCAGCTTGGATACATACCGAGGAGGGAACACCGGGGAGCTGTTTTTT

j_gene: TRBJ1-2
v_gene: TRBV30
d_gene: -
abundance: -
CDR3aa: CAWSPGRRSYGYTF
CDR3nt: TGTGCCTGGAGCCCGGGACGGCGCAGCTATGGCTACACCTTC

j_gene: TRBJ1-2
v_gene: TRBV7-9
d_gene: -
abundance: -
CDR3aa: CASSLTAVYGYTF
CDR3nt: TGTGCCAGCAGCTTAACGGCAGTTTATGGCTACACCTTC

j_gene: TRBJ2-7
v_gene: TRBV23-1
d_gene: TRBD1
abundance: -
CDR3aa: CASSHGTGNVEQYF
CDR3nt: TGCGCCAGCAGTCACGGGACAGGCAACGTCGAGCAGTACTTC

j_gene: TRBJ2-7
v_gene: TRBV6-6
d_gene: -
abundance: -
CDR3aa: CASRGGGGSGNYEQYF
CDR3nt: TGTGCCAGCAGGGGAGGCGGAGGGTCGGGAAACTACGAGCAGTACTTC

j_gene: TRBJ2-1
v_gene: TRBV7-2
d_gene: -
abundance: -
CDR3aa: CASSHGRGLNNEQFF
CDR3nt: TGTGCCAGCAGCCACGGCCGGGGACTTAACAATGAGCAGTTCTTC

j_gene: TRBJ1-6
v_gene: TRBV3-1/TRBV3-2
d_gene: -
abundance: -
CDR3aa: CASSQDRRATNSPLHF
CDR3nt: TGTGCCAGCAGCCAAGATAGAAGGGCGACTAATTCACCCCTCCACTTT

j_gene: TRBJ2-2
v_gene: TRBV6-2/TRBV6-3
d_gene: -
abundance: -
CDR3aa: CASTPGRANTGELFF
CDR3nt: TGTGCCAGCACCCCAGGGCGGGCTAACACCGGGGAGCTGTTTTTT

j_gene: TRBJ1-2
v_gene: TRBV6-5
d_gene: -
abundance: -
CDR3aa: CASSYSKPRDGYTF
CDR3nt: TGTGCCAGCAGTTACTCGAAACCTCGGGATGGCTACACCTTC

j_gene: TRBJ2-7
v_gene: TRBV4-2
d_gene: TRBD2
abundance: -
CDR3aa: CASSQALAGRGKQYF
CDR3nt: TGTGCCAGCAGCCAAGCACTAGCGGGCCGGGGGAAGCAGTACTTC